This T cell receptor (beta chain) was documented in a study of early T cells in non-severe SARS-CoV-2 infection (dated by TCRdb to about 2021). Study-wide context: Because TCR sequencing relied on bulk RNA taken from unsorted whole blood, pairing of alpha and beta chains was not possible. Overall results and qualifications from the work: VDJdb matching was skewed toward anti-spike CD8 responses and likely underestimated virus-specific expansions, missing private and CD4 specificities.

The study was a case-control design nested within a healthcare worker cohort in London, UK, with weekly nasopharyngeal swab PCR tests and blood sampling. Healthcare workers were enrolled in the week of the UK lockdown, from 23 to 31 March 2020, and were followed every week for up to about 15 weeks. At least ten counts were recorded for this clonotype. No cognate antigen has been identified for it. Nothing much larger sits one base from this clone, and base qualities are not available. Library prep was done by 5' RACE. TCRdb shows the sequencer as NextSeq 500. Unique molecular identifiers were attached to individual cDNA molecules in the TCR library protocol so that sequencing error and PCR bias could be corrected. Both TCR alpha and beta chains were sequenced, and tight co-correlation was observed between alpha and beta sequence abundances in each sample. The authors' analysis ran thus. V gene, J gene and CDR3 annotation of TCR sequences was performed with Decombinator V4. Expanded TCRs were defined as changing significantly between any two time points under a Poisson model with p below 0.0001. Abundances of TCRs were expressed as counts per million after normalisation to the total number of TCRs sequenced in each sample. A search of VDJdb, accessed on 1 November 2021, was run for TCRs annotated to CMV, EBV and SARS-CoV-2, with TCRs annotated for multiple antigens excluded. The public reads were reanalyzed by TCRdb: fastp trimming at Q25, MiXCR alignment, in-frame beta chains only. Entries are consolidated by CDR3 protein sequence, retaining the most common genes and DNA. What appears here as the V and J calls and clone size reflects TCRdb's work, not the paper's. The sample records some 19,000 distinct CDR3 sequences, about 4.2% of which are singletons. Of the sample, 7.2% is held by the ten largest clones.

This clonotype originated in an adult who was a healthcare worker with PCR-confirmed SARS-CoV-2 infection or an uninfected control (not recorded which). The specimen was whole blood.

The CDR3 region reads CASSLNWGSTEAFF. The nucleotide sequence reads as follows: TGTGCCAGCAGCTTAAATTGGGGGAGCACTGAAGCTTTCTTT. The receptor chain draws on TRBV7-9 and TRBJ1-1, with a weak D call of TRBD1 (5 bases match). Trimming at the junction amounts to 2 bases on V and 4 bases on J, and the germline ends lie 11 bases apart. The CDR3 has 14 amino acids, counting the end cysteine and phenylalanine. Kept here is only the CDR3 DNA, which spans 42 bases and is read in frame from base 1. CDR1 and CDR2, per the germline V gene (reference sequence), are SEHNR and FQNEAQ.